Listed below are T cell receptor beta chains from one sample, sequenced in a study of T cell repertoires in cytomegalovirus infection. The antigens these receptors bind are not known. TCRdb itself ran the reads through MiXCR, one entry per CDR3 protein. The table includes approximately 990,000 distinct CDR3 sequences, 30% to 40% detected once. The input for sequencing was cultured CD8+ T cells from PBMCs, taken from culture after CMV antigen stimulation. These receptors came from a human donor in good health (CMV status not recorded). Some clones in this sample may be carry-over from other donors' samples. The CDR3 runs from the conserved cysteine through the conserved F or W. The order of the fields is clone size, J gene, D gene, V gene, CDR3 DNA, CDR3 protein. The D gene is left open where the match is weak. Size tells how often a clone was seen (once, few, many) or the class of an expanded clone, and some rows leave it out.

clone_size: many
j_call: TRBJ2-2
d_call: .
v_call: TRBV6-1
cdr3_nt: TGTGCCAGCAGTGAAAGGAGGGCACCGAACACCGGGGAGCTGTTTTTT
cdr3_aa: CASSERRAPNTGELFF

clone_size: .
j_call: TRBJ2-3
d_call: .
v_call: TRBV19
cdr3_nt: TGTGCCAGTATGGTCACCGGCTCCACAGATACGCAGTATTTT
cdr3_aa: CASMVTGSTDTQYF

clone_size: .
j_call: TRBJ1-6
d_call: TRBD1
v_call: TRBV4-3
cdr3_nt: TGCGCCAGCAGCCGGACAGGGCCCATTTCACCCCTCCACTTT
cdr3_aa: CASSRTGPISPLHF

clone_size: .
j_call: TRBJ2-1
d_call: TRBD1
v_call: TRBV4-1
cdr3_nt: TGCGCCAGCAGCCCCGGGACAGGGGGCCGAAATGAGCAGTTCTTC
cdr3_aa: CASSPGTGGRNEQFF

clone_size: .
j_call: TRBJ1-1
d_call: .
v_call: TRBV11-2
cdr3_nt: TGTGCCAGCAGCTCCGGGGCAAAAACTGAAGCTTTCTTT
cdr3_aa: CASSSGAKTEAFF

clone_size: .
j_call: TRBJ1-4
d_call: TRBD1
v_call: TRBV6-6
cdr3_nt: TGTGCCAGCAGACGGGACAGGGGGCTCGGGGCTAATGAAAAACTGTTTTTT
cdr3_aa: CASRRDRGLGANEKLFF

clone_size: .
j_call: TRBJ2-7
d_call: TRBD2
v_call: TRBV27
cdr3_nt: TGTGCCAGCAGTCCCCGGGGGAGGGTTACGAACGAGCAGTACTTC
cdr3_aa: CASSPRGRVTNEQYF

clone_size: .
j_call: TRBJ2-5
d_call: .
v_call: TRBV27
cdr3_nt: TGTGCCAGCAGCCCCGGGACAAAATGGGAGACCCAGTACTTC
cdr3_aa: CASSPGTKWETQYF

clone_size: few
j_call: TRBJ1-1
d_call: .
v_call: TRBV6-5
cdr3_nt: TGTGCCAGCAGTTACTCTACAGCTCTGAACACTGAAGCTTTCTTT
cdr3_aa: CASSYSTALNTEAFF

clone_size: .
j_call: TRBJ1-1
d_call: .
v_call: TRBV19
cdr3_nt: TGTGCCAGTAGTATCGTTCCCCCGCCCTACACTGAAGCTTTCTTT
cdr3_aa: CASSIVPPPYTEAFF

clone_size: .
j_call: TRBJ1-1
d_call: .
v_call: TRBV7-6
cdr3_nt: TGTGCCAGCAGCTACGCCGGAGGGGCGAACACTGAAGCTTTCTTT
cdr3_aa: CASSYAGGANTEAFF

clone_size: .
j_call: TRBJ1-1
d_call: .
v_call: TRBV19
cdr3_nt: TGTGCCAGTAGTATATCCCCCGACTTTAACACTGAAGCTTTCTTT
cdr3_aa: CASSISPDFNTEAFF

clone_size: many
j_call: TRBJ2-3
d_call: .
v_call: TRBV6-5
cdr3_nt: TGTGCCAGCAGTTACTCGGTGGCTGGGGGGATCACAGATACGCAGTATTTT
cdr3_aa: CASSYSVAGGITDTQYF

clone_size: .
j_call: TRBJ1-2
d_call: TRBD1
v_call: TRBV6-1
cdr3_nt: TGTGCCAGCAGTTACAGGGGACAAGACAAGGATGGCTACACCTTC
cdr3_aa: CASSYRGQDKDGYTF

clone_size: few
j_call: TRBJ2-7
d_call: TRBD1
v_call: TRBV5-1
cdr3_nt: TGCGCCAGCAACCGACAGGGGGCCAACGAGCAGTACTTC
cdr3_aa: CASNRQGANEQYF

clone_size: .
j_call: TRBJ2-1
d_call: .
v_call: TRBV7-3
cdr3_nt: TGTGCCAGCAGCCCGGGCCCCCTGGATGAGCAGTTCTTC
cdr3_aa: CASSPGPLDEQFF

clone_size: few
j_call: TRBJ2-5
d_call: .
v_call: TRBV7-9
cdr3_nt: TGTGCCAGCAGCCCTACGAACAGGAACCAAGAGACCCAGTACTTC
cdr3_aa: CASSPTNRNQETQYF

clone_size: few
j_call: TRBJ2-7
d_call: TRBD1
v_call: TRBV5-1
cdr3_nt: TGCGCCAGCAGCTTGGACGGACTGGACCCCAGGGGGCGCATCTCCTACGAGCAGTACTTC
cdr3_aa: CASSLDGLDPRGRISYEQYF

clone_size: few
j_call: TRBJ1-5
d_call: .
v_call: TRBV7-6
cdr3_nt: TGTGCCAGCAGCTTAATCGTAGGCACGCAGCCCCAGCATTTT
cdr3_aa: CASSLIVGTQPQHF

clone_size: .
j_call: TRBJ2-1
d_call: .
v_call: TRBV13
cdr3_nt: TGTGCCAGCAGCTTAGGTGGGGGGGGGCCAGGGAATGAGCAGTTCTTC
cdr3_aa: CASSLGGGGPGNEQFF

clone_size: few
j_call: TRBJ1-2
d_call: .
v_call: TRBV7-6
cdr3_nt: TGTGCCAGCAGCGCACACTCAATCACTAACTATGGCTACACCTTC
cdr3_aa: CASSAHSITNYGYTF

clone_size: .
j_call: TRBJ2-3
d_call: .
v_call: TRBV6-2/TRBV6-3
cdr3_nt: TGTGCCAGCAGTTACCTGTACAGGGGCACAGATACGCAGTATTTT
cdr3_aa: CASSYLYRGTDTQYF

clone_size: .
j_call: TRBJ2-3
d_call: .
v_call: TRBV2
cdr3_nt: TGTGCCAGCAGCGGGGACTTCAGCACAGATACGCAGTATTTT
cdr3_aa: CASSGDFSTDTQYF

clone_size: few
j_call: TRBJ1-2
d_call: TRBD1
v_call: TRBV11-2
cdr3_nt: TGTGCCAGCAGATACTCCTCAGGGGGCTCGGGCTATGGCTACACCTTC
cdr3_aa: CASRYSSGGSGYGYTF

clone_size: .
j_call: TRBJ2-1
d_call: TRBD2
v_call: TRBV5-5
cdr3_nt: TGTGCCAGCAGCTTGAGGTGGGGGGGTAGTAATGAGCAGTTCTTC
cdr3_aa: CASSLRWGGSNEQFF

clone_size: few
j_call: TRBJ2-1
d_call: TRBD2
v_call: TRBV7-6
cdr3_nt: TGTGCCAGCAGCTTAGCTGCGGGGGGGACCGATGAGCAGTTCTTC
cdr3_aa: CASSLAAGGTDEQFF

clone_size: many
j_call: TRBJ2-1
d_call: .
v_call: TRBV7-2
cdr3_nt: TGTGCCAGCAGGTCCCAACCTACAGGACTTGGCTCCTACAATGAGCAGTTCTTC
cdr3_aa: CASRSQPTGLGSYNEQFF

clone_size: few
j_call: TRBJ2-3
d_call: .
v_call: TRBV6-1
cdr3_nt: TGTGCCAGCAGTTCCAAGAAAGGGGGGTTTCTGGAGACAGATACGCAGTATTTT
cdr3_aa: CASSSKKGGFLETDTQYF

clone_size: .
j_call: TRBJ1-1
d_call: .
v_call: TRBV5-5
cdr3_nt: TGTGCCAGCGGGGAGGTGGCAGGGAACACTGAAGCTTTCTTT
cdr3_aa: CASGEVAGNTEAFF

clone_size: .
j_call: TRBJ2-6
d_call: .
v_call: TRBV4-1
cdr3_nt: TGCGCCAGCAGCCCATCGGAGGGCTCTGGGGCCAACGTCCTGACTTTC
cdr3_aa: CASSPSEGSGANVLTF